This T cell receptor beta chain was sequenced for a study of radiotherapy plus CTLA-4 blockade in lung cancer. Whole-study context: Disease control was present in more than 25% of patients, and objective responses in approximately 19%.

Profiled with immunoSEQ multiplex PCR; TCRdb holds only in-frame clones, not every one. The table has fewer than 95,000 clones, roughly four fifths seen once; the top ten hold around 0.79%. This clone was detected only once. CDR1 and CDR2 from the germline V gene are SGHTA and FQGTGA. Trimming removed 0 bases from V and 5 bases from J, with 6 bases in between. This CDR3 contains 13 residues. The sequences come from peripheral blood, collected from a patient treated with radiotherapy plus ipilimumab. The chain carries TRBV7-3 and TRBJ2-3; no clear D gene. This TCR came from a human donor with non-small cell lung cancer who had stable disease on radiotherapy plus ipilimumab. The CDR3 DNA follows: TGTGCCAGCAGCTTAACAGTGGGAGATACGCAGTATTTT. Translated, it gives CASSLTVGDTQYF.